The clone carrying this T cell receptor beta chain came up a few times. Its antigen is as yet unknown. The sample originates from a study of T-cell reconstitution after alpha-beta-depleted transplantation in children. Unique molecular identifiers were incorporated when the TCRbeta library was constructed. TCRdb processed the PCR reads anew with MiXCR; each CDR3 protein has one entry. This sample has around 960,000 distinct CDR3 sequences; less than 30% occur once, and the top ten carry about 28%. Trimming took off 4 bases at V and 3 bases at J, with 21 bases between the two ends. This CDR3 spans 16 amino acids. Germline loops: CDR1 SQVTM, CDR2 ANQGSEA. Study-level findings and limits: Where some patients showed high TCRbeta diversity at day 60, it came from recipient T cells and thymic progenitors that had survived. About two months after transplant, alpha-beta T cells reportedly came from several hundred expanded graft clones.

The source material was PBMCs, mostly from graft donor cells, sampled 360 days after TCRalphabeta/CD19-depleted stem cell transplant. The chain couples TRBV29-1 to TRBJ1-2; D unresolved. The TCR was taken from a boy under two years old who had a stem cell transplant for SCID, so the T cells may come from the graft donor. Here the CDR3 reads CSVGPHLRNGDYGYTF. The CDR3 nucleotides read TGCAGCGTTGGACCCCATTTAAGAAACGGGGACTATGGCTACACCTTC. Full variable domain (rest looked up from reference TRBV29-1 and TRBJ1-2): SAVISQKPSRDICQRGTSLTIQCQVDSQVTMMFWYRQQPGQSLTLIATANQGSEATYESGFVIDKFPISRPNLTFSTLTVSNMSPEDSSIYLCSVGPHLRNGDYGYTFGSGTRLTVV.